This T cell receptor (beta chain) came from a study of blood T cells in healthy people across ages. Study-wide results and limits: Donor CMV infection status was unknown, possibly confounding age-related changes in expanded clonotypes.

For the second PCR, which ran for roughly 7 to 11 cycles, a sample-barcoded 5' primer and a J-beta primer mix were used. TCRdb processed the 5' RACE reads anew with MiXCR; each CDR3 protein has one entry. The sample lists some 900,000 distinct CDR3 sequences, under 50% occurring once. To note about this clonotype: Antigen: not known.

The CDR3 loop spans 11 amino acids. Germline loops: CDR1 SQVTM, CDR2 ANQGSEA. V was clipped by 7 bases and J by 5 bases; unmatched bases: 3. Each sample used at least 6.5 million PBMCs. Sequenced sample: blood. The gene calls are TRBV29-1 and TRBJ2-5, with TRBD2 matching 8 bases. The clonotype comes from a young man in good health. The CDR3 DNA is TGCAGCGGAAAGCGGGGGGAGACCCAGTACTTC. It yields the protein CSGKRGETQYF.